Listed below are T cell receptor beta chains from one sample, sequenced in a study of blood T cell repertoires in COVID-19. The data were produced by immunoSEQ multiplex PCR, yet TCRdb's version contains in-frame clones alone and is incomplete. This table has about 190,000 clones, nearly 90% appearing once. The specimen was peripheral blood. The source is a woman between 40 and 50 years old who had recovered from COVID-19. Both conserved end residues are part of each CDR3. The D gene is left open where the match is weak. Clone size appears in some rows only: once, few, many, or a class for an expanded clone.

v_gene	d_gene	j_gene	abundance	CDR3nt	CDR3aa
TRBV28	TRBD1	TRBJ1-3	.	TGTGCCAGCAGTTTTCGAATAACACAGGGGGCTGGAAACACCATATATTTT	CASSFRITQGAGNTIYF
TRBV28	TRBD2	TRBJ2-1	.	TGTGCCAGCAGTTTTCGGACTAGCGGGTTTTCCTACAATGAGCAGTTCTTC	CASSFRTSGFSYNEQFF
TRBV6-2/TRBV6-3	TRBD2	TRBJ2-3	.	TGTGCCAGCAGCTTTAGCGGGAGCGGGGCCGGAACGCAGTATTTT	CASSFSGSGAGTQYF
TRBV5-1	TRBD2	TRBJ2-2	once	TGCGCCAGCAGCCCGCGACTAGCGGGGGGATCTGGCGGGGAGCTGTTTTTT	CASSPRLAGGSGGELFF
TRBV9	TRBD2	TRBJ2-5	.	TGTGCCAGCAGCCCAGGACTAGCGGGAGGGGTCAAACAAGAGACCCAGTACTTC	CASSPGLAGGVKQETQYF
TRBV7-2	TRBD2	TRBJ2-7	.	TGTGCCAGCAGCTTAGAAGCAGCGGGAGAGGGCGAGCAGTACTTC	CASSLEAAGEGEQYF
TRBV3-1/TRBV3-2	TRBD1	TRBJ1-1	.	TGTGCCAGCAGTTACCGACAGGGGAACACTGAAGCTTTCTTT	CASSYRQGNTEAFF
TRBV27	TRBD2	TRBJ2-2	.	TGTGCCAGCAACCCGGGACTAAACACCGGGGAGCTGTTTTTT	CASNPGLNTGELFF
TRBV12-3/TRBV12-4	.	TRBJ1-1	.	TGTGCCAGCAGAAGTATCGACAGCCGTGAAGCTTTCTTT	CASRSIDSREAFF
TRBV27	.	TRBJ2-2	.	TGTGCCAGCAGACCAGCAGGGTCCCCCGGGGAGCTGTTTTTT	CASRPAGSPGELFF
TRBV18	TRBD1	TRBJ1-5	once	TGTGCCAGCTCACCACGGGGGACAGGGGAGGATCAGCCCCAGCATTTT	CASSPRGTGEDQPQHF
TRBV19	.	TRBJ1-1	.	TGTGCCAGTAGTATAGGGGGGCGTTACGGCACTGAAGCTTTCTTT	CASSIGGRYGTEAFF
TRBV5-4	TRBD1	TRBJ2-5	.	TGTGCCAGCAGCCCCTCTGGGACAGTTCGAGAGACCCAGTACTTC	CASSPSGTVRETQYF
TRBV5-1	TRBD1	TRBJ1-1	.	TGCGCCAGCGGACAGGGGAACACTGAAGCTTTCTTT	CASGQGNTEAFF
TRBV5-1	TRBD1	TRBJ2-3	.	TGCGCCAGCAGCGACAGACAGGGAGCAGATACGCAGTATTTT	CASSDRQGADTQYF
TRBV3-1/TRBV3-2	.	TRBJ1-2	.	TGTGCCAGCAGCCCCGGGAACTATGGCTACACCTTC	CASSPGNYGYTF
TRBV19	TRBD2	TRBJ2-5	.	TGTGCCAGTAGTATATTAGCGGGAGGGCCCGAGACCCAGTACTTC	CASSILAGGPETQYF
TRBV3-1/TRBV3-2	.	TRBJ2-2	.	TGTGCCAGCAGCCAAGTCTGGGCGAAAGCGAACACCGGGGAGCTGTTTTTT	CASSQVWAKANTGELFF
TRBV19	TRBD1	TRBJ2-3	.	TGTGCCAGTAGCCGGGACAGGGGAGGAGATACGCAGTATTTT	CASSRDRGGDTQYF
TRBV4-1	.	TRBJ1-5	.	TGCGCCAGCAGCCAACCGACGGGGAATCAGCCCCAGCATTTT	CASSQPTGNQPQHF